This record concerns one T cell receptor (beta chain) sequence. The CDR3 totals 13 residues. Germline V gene lookup returns CDR1 MDHEN and CDR2 SYDVKM. The ends lost 5 bases at V and 2 bases at J; junction bases unmatched: 3. Here immunoSEQ multiplex PCR was the method, and the copy in TCRdb shows in-frame clones only, minus some. The profile covers around 400,000 clones, with approximately 90% appearing a single time and approximately 1.9% taken by the ten largest. The data are from a study of Ad26.COV2.S vaccination and SARS-CoV-2 variants. Indicated treatment: some 20 received Ad26.COV2.S at low or high dose, single or two shots; roughly five received placebo; per-sample allocation not given. The study sampled participants on day 63 after the first vaccine or placebo injection. This person who donated was an adult of 18-55 years in Boston.

The starting material was peripheral blood, obtained in a trial of Ad26.COV2.S vaccine versus placebo. The TCR sequence derives from a person between 18 and 65 years old who received the Ad26.COV2.S COVID-19 vaccine or a placebo. V is TRBV28 and J is TRBJ2-7; 7 bases map to TRBD2. The CDR3 sequence: CASSERGPYEQYF. The CDR3 DNA sequence: TGTGCCAGCAGTGAGCGGGGCCCCTACGAGCAGTACTTC.